This TCR beta chain is drawn from a study of blood T cell repertoires in COVID-19. Study in general: COVID-19 samples collected from the United States, Italy and Spain covered acute and convalescent phases. PBMCs, B-cell-depleted T cells, or T cells were the source of the cDNA or gDNA that made up the material.

Generated by immunoSEQ multiplex PCR, the TCRdb table keeps only in-frame clones and is missing some. This table holds about 200,000 clones, 80% to 90% found once. The source of this sequence is a woman aged 45 to 65 with acute or convalescent COVID-19. The sample was peripheral blood.

DNA for the CDR3: TGTGCCAGCAGCGTAGTTGGGGAGCCGATGTCTGAAGCTTTCTTT. Translated, it gives CASSVVGEPMSEAFF. This chain uses TRBV9 with TRBJ1-1; D is undetermined. The length of the CDR3 is 15 residues. Germline CDR1 SGDLS, CDR2 YYNGEE. Trimming took 0 bases from V and 6 from J, leaving 15 bases between them.